The present entry profiles one T cell receptor (beta chain) with its context. Here immunoSEQ multiplex PCR was the method, and the copy in TCRdb shows in-frame clones only, minus some. The sample lists 100,000 to 150,000 clones, 60% to 80% occurring once. With 4 bases clipped from V and 9 bases from J, the junction kept 16 bases outside the gene matches. CDR1 is MNHEY and CDR2 is SMNVEV in the germline V gene (reference sequence). The CDR3 extends over 17 amino acids. The data originate from a study of blood T cell repertoires in COVID-19. Across the study: T cells, B-cell-depleted T cells, or PBMCs provided the cDNA or gDNA that served as material.

Sequenced input: peripheral blood. The receptor was isolated from a man in his sixties with acute or convalescent COVID-19. The rearrangement joins TRBV27 to TRBJ2-3, with TRBD2 identical over 10 bases. The CDR3 region is CASSSTLGIAGGITQYF. The CDR3 DNA sequence: TGTGCCAGCAGTTCGACTTTAGGTATAGCGGGGGGTATCACGCAGTATTTT.